These 32 T cell receptor beta chains originate from one sample sequenced in a study of graft-versus-host responses after intestinal transplantation. For these TCRs, the target antigens are not known. Sequencing was performed with immunoSEQ multiplex PCR; in TCRdb, only in-frame clones are kept and a portion is missing. This table holds about 82,000 clones, around 92% found once. The sequencing used unstimulated CD4+ T cells sorted from spleen or lymph node cells, collected before intestinal transplant. The receptor source for this set is a human donor who received an intestinal transplant.

The DNA for the CDR3 is TGTGCCAGCAGCGTTGTCCCGGGACAGGGATTGAACACTGAAGCTTTCTTT. This codes for CASSVVPGQGLNTEAFF. This rearrangement joins TRBV9 to TRBJ1-1; TRBD1 agrees at 9 bases. The CDR3 spans 17 residues. Germline V gives CDR1 SGDLS, CDR2 YYNGEE. Germline trimming cut 2 bases from V and 0 bases from J; bases unmatched to any gene: 8.

This clone was found once. The chain links TRBV19 to TRBJ1-5, with 12 bases that match TRBD1. Germline CDR1 and CDR2: LNHDA and SQIVND (reference sequence). Losses at the gene ends were 2 bases for V and 7 bases for J; bases not matched to a gene: 3. The length of the CDR3 is 15 residues. As DNA, the CDR3 is TGTGCCAGTAGTATAAGGGACAGGGGGCACCAGCCCCAGCATTTT. Its protein is CASSIRDRGHQPQHF. Based on the CDR3 plus reference TRBV19 and TRBJ1-5, the full variable domain is DGGITQSPKYLFRKEGQNVTLSCEQNLNHDAMYWYRQDPGQGLRLIYYSQIVNDFQKGDIAEGYSVSREKKESFPLTVTSAQKNPTAFYLCASSIRDRGHQPQHFGDGTRLSIL.

The rearrangement joins TRBV7-2 to TRBJ1-5; D remains ambiguous. The CDR3 loop spans 12 amino acids. Germline V gives CDR1 SGHTA, CDR2 FQGNSA. V lost 1 base and J lost 7, with 5 bases in between. The CDR3 DNA sequence: TGTGCCAGCAGCTTAGGTGAGCAGCCCCAGCATTTT. Amino acids: CASSLGEQPQHF.

This clone was seen more than once but under ten times. The CDR3 bases are TGTGCCAGCAGGCCCGGGAAAAATGAAAAACTGTTTTTT. As protein: CASRPGKNEKLFF. The gene calls are TRBV2 and TRBJ1-4; no definite D call. Looked up from germline, CDR1 is SNHLY and CDR2 is FYNNEI. The V end was cut by 6 bases, the J end by 5 bases, with 10 bases between. CDR3 length equals 13 residues.

The rearrangement links TRBV6-6 to TRBJ2-2; 7 nucleotides match TRBD1. Germline V gene data show CDR1 as MNHNY and CDR2 as SVGAGI (reference sequence). The junction had 7 bases not matched to a gene; V was cut back by 5 bases and J by 4 bases. The CDR3 has 15 residues. CDR3 sequence (DNA): TGTGCCAGCAGTAGGACAGGAGGAGGCACCGGGGAGCTGTTTTTT. This encodes CASSRTGGGTGELFF.

The V and J genes are TRBV18 and TRBJ2-7; TRBD2 might be the D (7 bases). The length of the CDR3 is 15 residues. From germline, CDR1 is KGHSH and CDR2 LQKENI. V lost 2 bases and J lost 5, with 16 bases in between. DNA of the CDR3: TGTGCCAGCTCACCAGTCCCAATCGGGGGGCACGAGCAGTACTTC. Translated, it gives CASSPVPIGGHEQYF.

The gene calls are TRBV11-3 and TRBJ1-1, with unresolved D. Trimming took 3 bases from V and 6 from J, leaving 8 bases between them. Germline CDR1 reads SGHNT; CDR2 reads YENEEA. The CDR3 loop spans 12 amino acids. The CDR3 bases are TGTGCCAGCAGCTTCGGGAGAGCTGAAGCTTTCTTT. It is translated as CASSFGRAEAFF.

A single count supports this clone. V and J are TRBV7-9 and TRBJ2-7; tentative D call: TRBD1 (6 bases). Germline V gene lookup returns CDR1 SEHNR and CDR2 FQNEAQ (reference sequence). This CDR3 contains 13 residues. V dropped 5 bases and J dropped 4 bases, with 12 bases sitting between them. The CDR3 is CASSQTDSYEQYF. The CDR3 DNA sequence: TGTGCCAGCAGCCAGACGGACAGTTACGAGCAGTACTTC.

In nucleotides, the CDR3 is TGTGCCAGCTCACCACTACAGGGGGCGAGGAATGAAAAACTGTTTTTT. This gives the protein CASSPLQGARNEKLFF. The chain links TRBV18 to TRBJ1-4, with 9 bases fitting TRBD1. This CDR3 region has 16 residues. Trimming at V came to 1 base and at J to 5 bases, leaving 5 bases not matched to a gene. Germline V lookup: CDR1 KGHSH, CDR2 LQKENI. Combining the CDR3 with reference TRBV18 and TRBJ1-4 gives the whole variable domain NAGVMQNPRHLVRRRGQEARLRCSPMKGHSHVYWYRQLPEEGLKFMVYLQKENIIDESGMPKERFSAEFPKEGPSILRIQQVVRGDSAAYFCASSPLQGARNEKLFFGSGTQLSVL.

This clone was picked up one time. The chain joins TRBV7-2 to TRBJ2-5; 7 bases are shared with TRBD2. The CDR3 extends over 14 amino acids. The germline CDR1 and CDR2 sequences are SGHTA and FQGNSA. The ends lost 3 bases at V and 5 bases at J; junction bases unmatched: 6. This CDR3 reads CASSFMGGSETQYF. CDR3 DNA: TGTGCCAGCAGCTTCATGGGGGGGAGCGAGACCCAGTACTTC.

The chain recombines TRBV19 with TRBJ1-1, with 8 bases aligning to TRBD1. Germline loops: CDR1 LNHDA, CDR2 SQIVND (reference sequence). V shed 7 bases, J shed 6 bases, and the junction held 13 bases outside the gene matches. The CDR3 spans 15 residues. The CDR3 DNA follows: TGTGCCAGTAACATAGCGACAGGGGTTATCGCTGAAGCTTTCTTT. It codes for CASNIATGVIAEAFF. The full variable domain, rest sourced from reference TRBV19 and TRBJ1-1, is DGGITQSPKYLFRKEGQNVTLSCEQNLNHDAMYWYRQDPGQGLRLIYYSQIVNDFQKGDIAEGYSVSREKKESFPLTVTSAQKNPTAFYLCASNIATGVIAEAFFGQGTRLTVV.

The chain has TRBV27 and TRBJ1-5; 7 nucleotides align to TRBD1. J gave up 1 base and V 2 bases, and 14 bases lay outside the gene matches. Germline values: CDR1 MNHEY, CDR2 SMNVEV (reference sequence). The length of the CDR3 is 19 residues. The CDR3: CASSLRWSSAGGSNQPQHF. The CDR3 region has the DNA TGTGCCAGCAGTTTAAGATGGAGTAGTGCAGGGGGGAGCAATCAGCCCCAGCATTTT.

The chain has TRBV10-3 and TRBJ2-7; no clear D. The length of the CDR3 is 15 residues. Germline CDR1 ENHRY, CDR2 SYGVKD. Between the trimmed V and J ends, which lost 0 bases and 0 bases, there was a span of 9 bases. CDR3 sequence reads: CAISESQARSYEQYF. Written as DNA, the CDR3 is TGTGCCATCAGTGAGTCCCAAGCCCGCTCCTACGAGCAGTACTTC.

The chain employs TRBV30 and TRBJ1-1; D uncertain. CDR3 length: 11 amino acids. V lost 2 bases, J lost 5 bases, and 6 bases lay in between. Per germline, CDR1 GTSNPN and CDR2 SVGIG (reference sequence). The CDR3 sequence: CAWSLSTEAFF. The CDR3 DNA is TGTGCCTGGAGTCTGTCTACTGAAGCTTTCTTT. Full variable domain (missing parts from reference TRBV30 and TRBJ1-1): SQTIHQWPATLVQPVGSPLSLECTVEGTSNPNLYWYRQAAGRGLQLLFYSVGIGQISSEVPQNLSASRPQDRQFILSSKKLLLSDSGFYLCAWSLSTEAFFGQGTRLTVV.

The rearrangement links TRBV20-1 to TRBJ2-1; maybe TRBD2 (5 bases). From germline, CDR1 is DFQATT and CDR2 SNEGSKA (reference sequence). V was shortened by 3 bases and J by 8 bases, with 8 bases between the two germline ends. The CDR3 has 11 residues. The CDR3 DNA is TGCAGTGCTAGGATGGGAGATGAGCAGTTCTTC. Amino acid sequence: CSARMGDEQFF.

The chain uses TRBV4-3 and TRBJ2-7; the match to TRBD2 covers 7 bases. The J segment lost 7 bases and the V segment lost 4 bases, leaving 10 bases of the junction unmatched. The CDR3 spans 14 residues. The germline CDR1 and CDR2 sequences are LGHNA and YSLEER. The DNA for the CDR3 is TGCGCCAGCAGCCCCCCTGGCAGGGAGGGAGAGCAGTACTTC. Translated, it gives CASSPPGREGEQYF.

The chain employs TRBV14 and TRBJ2-7, with 7 positions matching TRBD1. The ends lost 5 bases at V and 3 bases at J; junction bases unmatched: 7. This CDR3 is built from 14 residues. CDR1 SGHDN and CDR2 FVKESK come from the germline V gene. This CDR3 reads CASSSRQGFYEQYF. Here the CDR3 DNA reads TGTGCCAGCAGCTCTCGACAGGGTTTCTACGAGCAGTACTTC.

This chain links TRBV7-2 with TRBJ1-2; 7 bases align to TRBD1. The V segment lost 2 bases and the J segment 2 bases; nucleotides outside the gene matches: 2. The germline CDR1 and CDR2 sequences are SGHTA and FQGNSA. This CDR3 is built from 14 residues. The CDR3 coding sequence is TGTGCCAGCAGCTTACAGACAGGGAACTATGGCTACACCTTC. Translation: CASSLQTGNYGYTF.

The chain is built from TRBV7-2 and TRBJ1-5, with 8 bases fitting TRBD1. Germline loops: CDR1 SGHTA, CDR2 FQGNSA. CDR3 length: 15 residues. Trimming removed 3 bases from V and 6 bases from J; junction bases left unmatched: 7. The CDR3 here is CASSFEGQGGQPQHF. CDR3 DNA: TGTGCCAGCAGCTTCGAAGGACAGGGAGGTCAGCCCCAGCATTTT.

V and J are TRBV19 and TRBJ2-1; 8 bases match TRBD1. J gave up 10 bases and V 9 bases, and 14 bases lay outside the gene matches. The CDR3 has 14 residues. In germline, CDR1 is LNHDA, CDR2 SQIVND (reference sequence). CDR3 sequence (DNA): TGTGCCAGCACCGGGACAGGAAGCGCGGGGGAGCAGTTCTTC. Its protein is CASTGTGSAGEQFF.

The chain carries TRBV12-5 and TRBJ2-7; 8 bases match TRBD2. Germline V gives CDR1 LGHNT, CDR2 FRNRAP. V trimming: 5 bases; J trimming: 2 bases; junction bases outside the gene matches: 8. This CDR3 contains 15 residues. The chain's CDR3 is CASGPPGGEPYEQYF. In DNA form, the CDR3 reads TGTGCTAGTGGTCCCCCGGGGGGGGAGCCCTACGAGCAGTACTTC.

This clone was seen only once. This chain connects TRBV5-1 to TRBJ2-1; 13 bases agree with TRBD2. CDR3 length: 18 amino acids. CDR1 is SGHRS, CDR2 YFSETQ, per germline. V lost 2 bases and J lost 6; bases outside the gene matches: 11. The CDR3 here is CASSLGLAGDPGGNEQFF. The CDR3 DNA follows: TGCGCCAGCAGCTTAGGACTAGCGGGGGACCCCGGGGGCAATGAGCAGTTCTTC.

V and J are TRBV18 and TRBJ2-2, with 9 bases aligning to TRBD1. This CDR3 spans 15 amino acids. With V trimmed by 10 bases and J by 3 bases, 9 bases remained unmatched. Per the germline V gene, CDR1 is KGHSH and CDR2 is LQKENI. CDR3 sequence (DNA): TGTGCCACCGGGCGGGGACAGGGATACACCGGGGAGCTGTTTTTT. Translated, it gives CATGRGQGYTGELFF.

The CDR3 is CASSQDRVSGGDPYEQYF. Written as DNA, the CDR3 is TGTGCCAGCAGCCAAGATCGCGTGTCGGGGGGGGACCCCTACGAGCAGTACTTC. This rearrangement joins TRBV4-2 to TRBJ2-7; 8 nucleotides align to TRBD2. Germline V gene data show CDR1 as LGHNA and CDR2 as YNFKEQ. V shed 0 bases, J shed 2 bases, and the junction held 12 bases outside the gene matches. The CDR3 is made up of 18 amino acids.

The V gene is TRBV6-6, the J gene TRBJ2-7; the match to TRBD1 covers 8 bases. Per the germline V gene, CDR1 is MNHNY and CDR2 is SVGAGI (reference sequence). The V gene end was trimmed by 5 bases and the J gene end by 2 bases; junction bases not matched to a gene: 5. This CDR3 is 14 amino acids long. Here the CDR3 reads CASSPGQATYEQYF. As DNA, the CDR3 is TGTGCCAGCAGTCCGGGACAGGCAACCTACGAGCAGTACTTC.

The chain uses TRBV5-1 and TRBJ1-1; possibly TRBD1 for D (6 bases). V was cut by 1 base and J by 9 bases, with 13 bases left in between. This CDR3 region has 13 residues. In germline, CDR1 is SGHRS, CDR2 YFSETQ. The CDR3 DNA reads TGCGCCAGCAGCTTGACCCCGGGACAACAAGCTTTCTTT. Protein product: CASSLTPGQQAFF.

The DNA for the CDR3 is TGTGCCAGCAGCTGGCCAGGGGGCGCAATGGGTGGGGCCAACGTCCTGACTTTC. It is translated as CASSWPGGAMGGANVLTF. The chain is built from TRBV5-4 and TRBJ2-6; TRBD1 agrees at 8 bases. V shed 3 bases and J 3 bases; nucleotides not matched to a gene: 11. The V gene's germline CDR1 is SGHNT and CDR2 YYREEE (reference sequence). The CDR3 contains 18 residues.

This sequence joins TRBV19 and TRBJ2-1; 7 bases align to TRBD2. CDR1 and CDR2 from the germline V gene are LNHDA and SQIVND (reference sequence). Trimming at V came to 2 bases and at J to 5 bases, leaving 0 bases not matched to a gene. The CDR3 is 13 residues long. This CDR3 is CASSIRGDNEQFF. CDR3 DNA sequence: TGTGCCAGTAGTATACGGGGGGACAATGAGCAGTTCTTC. Full variable domain (rest looked up from reference TRBV19 and TRBJ2-1): DGGITQSPKYLFRKEGQNVTLSCEQNLNHDAMYWYRQDPGQGLRLIYYSQIVNDFQKGDIAEGYSVSREKKESFPLTVTSAQKNPTAFYLCASSIRGDNEQFFGPGTRLTVL.

The V call is TRBV7-2, the J call TRBJ1-5; tentatively, D is TRBD1 (5 bases). The germline V and J ends were trimmed by 3 bases and 6 bases, with 15 bases remaining between them. Germline V gives CDR1 SGHTA, CDR2 FQGNSA. CDR3 size: 15 residues. CDR3 amino acids: CASSFDGAPSQPQHF. In nucleotides, the CDR3 is TGTGCCAGCAGCTTTGATGGGGCCCCCTCTCAGCCCCAGCATTTT.

In the case of this clone: The same CDR3 also results from other DNA sequences found in this sample. The chain combines TRBV7-2 with TRBJ2-7; 7 bases align to TRBD2. The J segment lost 4 bases and the V segment lost 0 bases, leaving 3 bases of the junction unmatched. The CDR3 runs to 14 residues. Germline V gene lookup returns CDR1 SGHTA and CDR2 FQGNSA. The CDR3 DNA reads as TGTGCCAGCAGCTTAGCGGGGGGGAGGTACGAGCAGTACTTC. Protein sequence: CASSLAGGRYEQYF.

The chain joins TRBV7-9 to TRBJ2-7, with a tentative D call TRBD2 (6 bases). Deletions cut 5 bases from V and 0 bases from J, with 11 bases between. CDR3 length equals 14 residues. The germline CDR1 and CDR2 sequences are SEHNR and FQNEAQ (reference sequence). The CDR3 sequence: CASSPFGGSYEQYF. CDR3 sequence (DNA): TGTGCCAGCAGCCCGTTCGGGGGCTCCTACGAGCAGTACTTC.

The rearrangement joins TRBV7-9 to TRBJ2-5, with a tentative D call TRBD2 (7 bases). CDR3 length equals 15 residues. The V end was cut by 4 bases, the J end by 4 bases, with 16 bases between. CDR1 is SEHNR and CDR2 is FQNEAQ in the germline V gene (reference sequence). CDR3 sequence: CASSSWAGAPETQYF. In DNA, the CDR3 is TGTGCCAGCAGCTCTTGGGCGGGGGCCCCAGAGACCCAGTACTTC.